One sample yielded the 3 T cell receptor beta chains listed below, sequenced in a study of blood T cells in healthy people across ages. The authors ran a second PCR of about 6 to 11 cycles using a sample-barcoded 5' primer and a J-beta primer mix. TCRdb analysed the 5' RACE reads with MiXCR anew, one entry per CDR3 protein. Counted here are fewer than 2,000,000 distinct CDR3 sequences, about two fifths occurring once; the ten biggest clones make up more than 20%. Input material: blood. The receptors were sampled from a human donor in good health.

This clonotype occurred a few times. This rearrangement joins TRBV20-1 to TRBJ1-2; a weak D match, TRBD1 (6 bases). Germline V gives CDR1 DFQATT, CDR2 SNEGSKA (reference sequence). With 0 bases removed from V and 2 bases from J, the gap between germline ends came to 16 bases. This CDR3 comprises 16 residues. CDR3 DNA sequence: TGCAGTGCTAGAGATCCCTGGGACACGGGAAACTATGGCTACACCTTC. Amino acid sequence: CSARDPWDTGNYGYTF.

The chain has TRBV9 and TRBJ1-1, with a weak D call TRBD1 (5 bases). V lost 3 bases to trimming and J lost 4 bases, with 13 bases between them. This CDR3 has 14 amino acids. CDR1 and CDR2 (germline): SGDLS, YYNGEE. CDR3 nucleotide sequence: TGTGCCAGCAGCGGCCGCACTGGGGCCACTGAAGCTTTCTTT. This codes for CASSGRTGATEAFF.

This chain uses TRBV20-1 with TRBJ2-1; 8 bases line up with TRBD1. The germline V gene has CDR1 DFQATT and CDR2 SNEGSKA (reference sequence). The ends lost 1 base at V and 6 bases at J; junction bases unmatched: 8. This CDR3 spans 15 amino acids. The CDR3 nucleotides read TGCAGTGCTAGAGCTTCAGGGACAGGCGTCAATGAGCAGTTCTTC. Translated, it gives CSARASGTGVNEQFF.